One TCR beta chain is described in this entry. Its antigen is still unknown. The data stem from a study of shared clonotypes between healthy human individuals. Sequenced by immunoSEQ multiplex PCR; TCRdb stores in-frame clones only, minus some. The data show 300,000 or so clones, about 74% seen once. Every one of the donors was a Caucasian adult that lived in Nashville, Tennessee. Naive CD4+ cells were CD45RA-selected; the remaining cells were memory. Germline loops: CDR1 SGHVS, CDR2 FQNEAQ. V gave up 4 bases and J gave up 7 bases; unmatched junction bases: 12. The CDR3 is made up of 16 amino acids. Whole-study findings and limits: The sharing of about 5% of naive CD4 clonotypes was seen across a few donors.

This TCR was recovered from a young man in good health. The sequenced material came from memory CD4+ T cells sorted from blood. Subset here: CD45RA-negative fraction. The rearrangement uses TRBV7-8 and TRBJ2-4; 8 bases map to TRBD2. The CDR3 DNA sequence: TGTGCCAGCAGCTCCCATTTAGGGACGGGAGGGAACATTCAGTACTTC. Amino acid sequence: CASSSHLGTGGNIQYF.